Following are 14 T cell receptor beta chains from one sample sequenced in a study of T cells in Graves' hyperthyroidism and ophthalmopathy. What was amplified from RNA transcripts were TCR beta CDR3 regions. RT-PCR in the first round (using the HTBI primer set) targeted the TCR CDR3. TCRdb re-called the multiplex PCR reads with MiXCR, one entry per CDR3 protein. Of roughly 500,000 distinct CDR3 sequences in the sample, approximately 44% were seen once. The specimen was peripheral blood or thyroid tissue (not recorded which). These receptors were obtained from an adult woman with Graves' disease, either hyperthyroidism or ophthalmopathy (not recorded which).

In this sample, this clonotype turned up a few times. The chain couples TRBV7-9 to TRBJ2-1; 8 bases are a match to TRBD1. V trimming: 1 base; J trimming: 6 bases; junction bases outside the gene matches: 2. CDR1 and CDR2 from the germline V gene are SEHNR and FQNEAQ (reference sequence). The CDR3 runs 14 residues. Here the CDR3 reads CASSLGQGINEQFF. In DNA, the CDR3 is TGTGCCAGCAGCTTAGGACAGGGGATCAATGAGCAGTTCTTC. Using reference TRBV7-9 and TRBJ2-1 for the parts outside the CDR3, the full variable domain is DTGVSQNPRHKITKRGQNVTFRCDPISEHNRLYWYRQTLGQGPEFLTYFQNEAQLEKSRLLSDRFSAERPKGSFSTLEIQRTEQGDSAMYLCASSLGQGINEQFFGPGTRLTVL.

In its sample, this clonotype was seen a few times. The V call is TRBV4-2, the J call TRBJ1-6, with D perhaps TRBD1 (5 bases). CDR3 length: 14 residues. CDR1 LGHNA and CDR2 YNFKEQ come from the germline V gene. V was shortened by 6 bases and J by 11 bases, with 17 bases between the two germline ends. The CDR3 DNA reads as TGTGCCAGCAGTTTAACGCAGGGTTCGACACCCCTCCACTTT. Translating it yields CASSLTQGSTPLHF.

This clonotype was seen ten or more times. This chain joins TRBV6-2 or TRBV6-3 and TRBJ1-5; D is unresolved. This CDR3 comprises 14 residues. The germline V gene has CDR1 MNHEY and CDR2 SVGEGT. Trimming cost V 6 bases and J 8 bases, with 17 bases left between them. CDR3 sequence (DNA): TGTGCCAGCAGCGCCCTCGCCGGGATGAAGCCCCAGCATTTT. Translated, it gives CASSALAGMKPQHF.

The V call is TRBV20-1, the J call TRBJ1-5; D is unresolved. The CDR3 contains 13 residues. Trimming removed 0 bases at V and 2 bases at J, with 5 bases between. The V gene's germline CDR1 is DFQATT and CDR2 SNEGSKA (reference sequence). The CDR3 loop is CSARDSGNQPQHF. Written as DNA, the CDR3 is TGCAGTGCTAGAGATTCGGGCAATCAGCCCCAGCATTTT.

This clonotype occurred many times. The CDR3 is CASSFTSGSMETQYF. The CDR3 coding sequence is TGTGCCAGCAGCTTCACTAGCGGGAGTATGGAGACCCAGTACTTC. This rearrangement joins TRBV5-5 to TRBJ2-5; TRBD2 agrees at 11 bases. Germline V lookup: CDR1 SGHKS, CDR2 YYEKEE (reference sequence). The CDR3 is 15 amino acids. Losses at the gene ends were 2 bases for V and 5 bases for J; bases not matched to a gene: 5. The full variable domain, with the rest looked up from reference TRBV5-5 and TRBJ2-5, is DAGVTQSPTHLIKTRGQQVTLRCSPISGHKSVSWYQQVLGQGPQFIFQYYEKEERGRGNFPDRFSARQFPNYSSELNVNALLLGDSALYLCASSFTSGSMETQYFGPGTRLLVL.

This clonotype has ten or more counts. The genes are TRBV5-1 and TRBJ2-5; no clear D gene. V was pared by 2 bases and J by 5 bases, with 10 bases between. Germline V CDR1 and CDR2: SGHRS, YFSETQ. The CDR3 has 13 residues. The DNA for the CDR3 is TGCGCCAGCAGCTTTGCTGGTGATGAGACCCAGTACTTC. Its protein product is CASSFAGDETQYF.

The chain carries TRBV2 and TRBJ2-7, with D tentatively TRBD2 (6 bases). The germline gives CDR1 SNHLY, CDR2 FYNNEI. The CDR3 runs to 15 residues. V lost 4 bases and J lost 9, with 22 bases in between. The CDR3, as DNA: TGTGCCAGCAGTGCTCTGGTTACCGGGGAGGTGTGGCAGTACTTC. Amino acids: CASSALVTGEVWQYF.

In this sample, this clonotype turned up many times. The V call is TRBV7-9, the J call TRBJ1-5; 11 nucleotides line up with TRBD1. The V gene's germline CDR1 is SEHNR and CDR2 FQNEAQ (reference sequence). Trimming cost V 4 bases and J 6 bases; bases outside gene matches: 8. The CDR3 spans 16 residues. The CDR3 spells CASSSSTGTGGQPQHF. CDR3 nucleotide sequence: TGTGCCAGCAGCTCATCCACCGGGACAGGGGGTCAGCCCCAGCATTTT.

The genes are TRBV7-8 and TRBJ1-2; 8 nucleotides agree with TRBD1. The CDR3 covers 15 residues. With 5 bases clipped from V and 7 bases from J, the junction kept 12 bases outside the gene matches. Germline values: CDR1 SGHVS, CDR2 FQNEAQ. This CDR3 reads CASSVETGDVIGYTF. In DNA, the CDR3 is TGTGCCAGCAGCGTAGAGACAGGGGATGTTATTGGCTACACCTTC.

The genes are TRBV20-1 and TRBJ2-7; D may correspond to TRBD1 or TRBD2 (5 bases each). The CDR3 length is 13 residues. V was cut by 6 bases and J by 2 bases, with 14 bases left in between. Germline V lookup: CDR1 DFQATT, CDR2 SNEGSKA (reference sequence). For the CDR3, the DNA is TGCAGTGCCGCAGGGAGATCGACCTACGAGCAGTACTTC. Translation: CSAAGRSTYEQYF.

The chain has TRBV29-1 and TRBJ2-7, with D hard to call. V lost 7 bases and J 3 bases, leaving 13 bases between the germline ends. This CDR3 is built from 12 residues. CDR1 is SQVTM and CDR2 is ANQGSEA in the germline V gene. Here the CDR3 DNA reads TGCAGCGCACATGGACCGAACTACGAGCAGTACTTC. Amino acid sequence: CSAHGPNYEQYF.

The CDR3, as DNA: TGTGCCAGCAGCCCTTGGGGGACTGAAGCTTTCTTT. Its translation is CASSPWGTEAFF. The V and J genes are TRBV7-9 and TRBJ1-1; D perhaps matches TRBD1 (5 bases). The CDR3 totals 12 residues. The germline V and J ends were trimmed by 5 bases and 5 bases, with 9 bases remaining between them. Germline CDR1 SEHNR, CDR2 FQNEAQ (reference sequence).

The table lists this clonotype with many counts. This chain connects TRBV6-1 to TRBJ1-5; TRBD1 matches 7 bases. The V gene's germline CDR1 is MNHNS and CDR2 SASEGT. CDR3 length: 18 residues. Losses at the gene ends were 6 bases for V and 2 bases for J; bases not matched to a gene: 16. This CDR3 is CASRGKLRGAIGNQPQHF. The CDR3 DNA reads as TGTGCCAGCAGGGGGAAGCTCAGGGGGGCAATCGGCAATCAGCCCCAGCATTTT.

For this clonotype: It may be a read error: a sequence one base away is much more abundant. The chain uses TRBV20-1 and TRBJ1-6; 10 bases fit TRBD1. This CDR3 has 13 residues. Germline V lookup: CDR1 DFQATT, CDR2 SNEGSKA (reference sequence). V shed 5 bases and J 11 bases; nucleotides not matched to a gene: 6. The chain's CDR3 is CSAPGTGVPPLHF. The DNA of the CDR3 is TGCAGTGCTCCCGGGACAGGGGTACCACCCCTCCACTTT.